This T cell receptor (beta chain) was identified in a study of metastatic and nonmetastatic thyroid tumors. Regarding the study as a whole: In both blood and tumor samples, TCR beta diversity was reported significantly higher for malignant than benign nodules.

TCRdb re-clonotyped the PCR reads through MiXCR. This table holds 26,000 or so clones, around 3.9% found once. The table lists this clone with many counts. What it recognizes is unknown. Among the patients, none had received any treatment before thyroid surgery. The CDR3 spans 15 residues. In germline, CDR1 is SGDLS, CDR2 YYNGEE. V was clipped by 0 bases and J by 7 bases; unmatched bases: 7. The chain recombines TRBV9 with TRBJ2-5; TRBD2 matches 9 bases. The source is a male donor with papillary thyroid cancer or a benign thyroid nodule (not recorded which). Some clones in this sample may be carry-over from other donors' samples. The sequenced sample was blood. Here the CDR3 reads CASSVANSGSGTQYF. CDR3 DNA sequence: TGTGCCAGCAGCGTAGCGAATAGCGGGAGTGGGACCCAGTACTTC.